This entry is about one T cell receptor beta chain. This sample is part of a study of blood T cell repertoires in COVID-19. The method was immunoSEQ multiplex PCR; TCRdb's version includes in-frame clones alone and lacks a portion of them. Of 150,000 to 200,000 clones listed, 80% to 90% were seen once; the top ten hold over 2.5%. The CDR3 contains 17 residues. The V gene's germline CDR1 is LNHDA and CDR2 SQIVND (reference sequence). V gave up 9 bases and J gave up 2 bases, with 22 bases separating them. This TCR derives from a man in his sixties with acute or convalescent COVID-19. The chain uses TRBV19 and TRBJ1-4; D might be TRBD1 (6 bases). Sequences were obtained from peripheral blood. The CDR3 loop reads CASQNLGWGGTNEKLFF. The CDR3 DNA is TGTGCCAGCCAAAACCTCGGTTGGGGGGGCACTAATGAAAAACTGTTTTTT.